A selection of T cell receptor beta chains follows, all from one sample in a study of blood T cell repertoires in COVID-19. Here immunoSEQ multiplex PCR was the method, and the copy in TCRdb shows in-frame clones only, minus some. The sample shows approximately 100,000 clones, roughly 76% of them seen only once. Sequenced material: peripheral blood. These TCRs come from a human donor in a cohort sampled during active COVID-19. Each CDR3 is given with its conserved first and last residue. Fields, in order: V gene, D gene, clone size, J gene, CDR3 DNA, CDR3 protein. The D gene is left open where the match is weak. Part of the rows lack a size; the others show once, few, many or a class for expanded clones.

>TRBV28|-|-|TRBJ2-2
TGTGCCACCAATGGGGGGTGGGCGAACACCGGGGAGCTGTTTTTT
CATNGGWANTGELFF
>TRBV7-3|TRBD1|once|TRBJ2-3
TGTGCCAGCAGCTCCACGACAGGGGGCACAGATACGCAGTATTTT
CASSSTTGGTDTQYF
>TRBV19|-|-|TRBJ2-7
TGTGCCAGTAGTACCGGAGGCTCGGGGTACGAGCAGTACTTC
CASSTGGSGYEQYF
>TRBV7-2|-|-|TRBJ2-7
TGTGCCAGCAGCTTAGCTGGGCAGGACTACGAGCAGTACTTC
CASSLAGQDYEQYF
>TRBV20-1|-|-|TRBJ1-3
TGCAGTGCTTCAGGTGGAAACACCATATATTTT
CSASGGNTIYF
>TRBV28|TRBD1|-|TRBJ1-1
TGTGCCAGCAGTCGTCCCGGGACAGGGAGCACTGAAGCTTTCTTT
CASSRPGTGSTEAFF
>TRBV12-3/TRBV12-4|-|-|TRBJ2-5
TGTGCCAGCAGTTCACCCGGGGGGACCCAGTACTTC
CASSSPGGTQYF
>TRBV9|-|-|TRBJ2-6
TGTGCCAGCAGCGCAGATACAGGGCCCGGGGCCAACGTCCTGACTTTC
CASSADTGPGANVLTF
>TRBV27|TRBD2|-|TRBJ2-3
TGTGCCAGCAGGGGGGCTGCGGGGGGCCTTAACGGCACAGATACGCAGTATTTT
CASRGAAGGLNGTDTQYF
>TRBV7-2|-|-|TRBJ1-1
TGTGCCAGCAGCTCGGGACAGAACACTGAAGCTTTCTTT
CASSSGQNTEAFF
>TRBV19|TRBD1|-|TRBJ2-7
TGTGCCAGTAGTGCGAAGACAGGGGGTACCCCCCTCGAGCAGTACTTC
CASSAKTGGTPLEQYF
>TRBV30|TRBD1|-|TRBJ2-7
TGTGCCTGGAGTGGGGGACAGGGGTCTTACGAGCAGTACTTC
CAWSGGQGSYEQYF
>TRBV7-2|-|medium-sized|TRBJ1-4
TGTGCCAGCAGCTCCGGGACACTTAATGAAAAACTGTTTTTT
CASSSGTLNEKLFF
>TRBV7-2|TRBD2|-|TRBJ2-1
TGTGCCAGCAGCTTAATGCCTAGCGGAGCTGAGCAGTTCTTC
CASSLMPSGAEQFF
>TRBV7-9|-|-|TRBJ1-1
TGTGCCAGCAGCAAAGACACGAACACTGAAGCTTTCTTT
CASSKDTNTEAFF
>TRBV5-1|TRBD1|-|TRBJ1-1
TGCGCCAGCAGCTTACAAGGACAGGGGGCAGGTACTGAAGCTTTCTTT
CASSLQGQGAGTEAFF
>TRBV6-1|-|-|TRBJ2-7
TGTGCCAGCAGTGATCAGGGGTACGAGCAGTACTTC
CASSDQGYEQYF
>TRBV5-4|TRBD1|-|TRBJ2-7
TGTGCCAGCAGCCCCGACAGGGGCCCCTACGAGCAGTACTTC
CASSPDRGPYEQYF
>TRBV3-1/TRBV3-2|-|many|TRBJ1-4
TGTGCCAGCAGCCAAGCACTTGCGGATGAAAAACTGTTTTTT
CASSQALADEKLFF
>TRBV7-8|-|-|TRBJ2-3
TGTGCCAGCAGCTTAGGAAGTAGCGCAGATACGCAGTATTTT
CASSLGSSADTQYF
>TRBV7-2|-|many|TRBJ1-1
TGTGCCAGCAGCGCCCGGATGGACTCTGAAGCTTTCTTT
CASSARMDSEAFF
>TRBV6-6|-|-|TRBJ1-2
TGTGCCAGCACCCCACGGGGGGGGGTACTCTATGGCTACACCTTC
CASTPRGGVLYGYTF
>TRBV9|TRBD2|-|TRBJ2-2
TGTGCCAGCAGCGTAGTTGGTAGCGGGGGGGCAAACACCGGGGAGCTGTTTTTT
CASSVVGSGGANTGELFF
>TRBV2|TRBD2|-|TRBJ2-3
TGTGCCAGCAGTGAGTCAGCGGGACCCGTCCGAGGGGCCGCCGATACGCAGTATTTT
CASSESAGPVRGAADTQYF
>TRBV6-5|-|-|TRBJ1-4
TGTGCCAGCAGTTTAAATCTCTGGAGGGAAAAACTGTTTTTT
CASSLNLWREKLFF
>TRBV6-5|TRBD1|-|TRBJ2-7
TGTGCCAGCAGTTTGGCCCGGGACAGCCCCATCGAGCAGTACTTC
CASSLARDSPIEQYF
>TRBV27|TRBD1|few|TRBJ1-2
TGTGCCAGCAGTATCTCCCGCCCGGGGACAGGGAATAAAAACTATGGCTACACCTTC
CASSISRPGTGNKNYGYTF
>TRBV7-3|-|-|TRBJ2-5
TGTGCCAGCAGCTTACAGGGGACGAATGGGGAGACCCAGTACTTC
CASSLQGTNGETQYF
>TRBV5-1|TRBD2|few|TRBJ2-5
TGCGCCAGCAGCTTGGTGCTAGCGGGTCAAGAGACCCAGTACTTC
CASSLVLAGQETQYF
>TRBV7-2|TRBD1|-|TRBJ1-2
TGTGCCAGCAGCCAAATAACAGGGGGCACTGGCTACACCTTC
CASSQITGGTGYTF
>TRBV13|TRBD2|-|TRBJ2-1
TGTGCCAGCAGCACTCGAGCGGGAGACATCGCCTACAATGAGCAGTTCTTC
CASSTRAGDIAYNEQFF
>TRBV9|TRBD1|-|TRBJ1-6
TGTGCCAGCAGCCCCTATGGGGGGACAGGGAATCGTTCACCCCTCCACTTT
CASSPYGGTGNRSPLHF
>TRBV30|-|-|TRBJ1-1
TGTGCCTGGAGTGTACAGTACTTTACAACTGAAGCTTTCTTT
CAWSVQYFTTEAFF
>TRBV11-3|-|-|TRBJ2-1
TGTGCCAGCAGCCAAGACAGGAGCTCCTACAATGAGCAGTTCTTC
CASSQDRSSYNEQFF
>TRBV27|TRBD2|-|TRBJ2-7
TGTGCCAGCAGTCCAACACGGGGACTAGCGGCCCACTTC
CASSPTRGLAAHF
>TRBV7-3|TRBD2|-|TRBJ2-3
TGTGCCAGCAGCCCGCACCGGGCGGGGGGAACTACGCAGTATTTT
CASSPHRAGGTTQYF
>TRBV11-1|-|-|TRBJ2-5
TGTGCCAGCAGCTTTGGAGGACAGATAGAGACCCAGTACTTC
CASSFGGQIETQYF
>TRBV5-1|-|-|TRBJ1-5
TGCGCCAGCAGGGGGGGGCCGAACAAATGGCAGCCCCAGCATTTT
CASRGGPNKWQPQHF
>TRBV5-1|TRBD1|-|TRBJ1-2
TGCGCCAGCAGCACCGGGACAGGGGCGTCACATGGCTACACCTTC
CASSTGTGASHGYTF